These T cell receptor beta chains were read from a single sample in a study of blood T cells in healthy people across ages. In TCRdb, the 5' RACE reads were re-called with MiXCR into one record per CDR3 protein. This table holds roughly 800,000 distinct CDR3 sequences, 55% to 75% found once. Material for sequencing was blood. These receptor sequences come from a man in his thirties or forties in good health. Each CDR3 is given with its conserved first and last residue. A D gene is named only where the DNA matches it firmly. The size of a clone is reported for some rows only, either as once, few or many, or as a class for expanded clones.

TRBJ1-2	.	.	TRBV20-1	TGCAGTGCTAGGCCCCGTCTAGGCGATGGCTACACCTTC	CSARPRLGDGYTF
TRBJ2-1	.	few	TRBV9	TGTGCCAGCAGCGTAGAAGGAAATGAGCAGTTCTTC	CASSVEGNEQFF
TRBJ2-3	TRBD1	.	TRBV28	TGTGCCAGCAGTTTGCTGGGACAGGGCGGCGCAGATACGCAGTATTTT	CASSLLGQGGADTQYF
TRBJ2-1	.	.	TRBV5-1	TGCGCCAGCAGCTTGGGTCGGGGGGCGAGAACCCTTAATGAGCAGTTCTTC	CASSLGRGARTLNEQFF
TRBJ2-5	.	.	TRBV20-1	TGCAGTGCCCAGAGAGGGAGAAAGACCCAGTACTTC	CSAQRGRKTQYF
TRBJ2-7	TRBD1	.	TRBV28	TGTGCCAGCAGCGACCTGAGGGGGCTCTACGAGCAGTACTTC	CASSDLRGLYEQYF
TRBJ2-7	.	.	TRBV7-9	TGTGCCAGCAGCTTATGGCCCAGCTACGAGCAGTACTTC	CASSLWPSYEQYF
TRBJ1-4	.	.	TRBV3-1	TGTGCCAGCAGCCAAGCAAATGAAAAACTGTTTTTT	CASSQANEKLFF
TRBJ2-1	.	.	TRBV12-2	TGTGCAAGTCGCTTAGAGGAGGGATCCTACAATGAGCAGTTCTTC	CASRLEEGSYNEQFF
TRBJ2-7	TRBD1	once	TRBV5-1	TGCGCCAGCAGCGTCACCAGGGGGTCCGAGCAGTACTTC	CASSVTRGSEQYF
TRBJ2-3	.	.	TRBV7-2	TGTGCCAGCAGCTTATTCGGGCAAGAAAGCACAGATACGCAGTATTTT	CASSLFGQESTDTQYF
TRBJ2-7	.	.	TRBV10-2	TGCGCCAGCGGAGCAAACTACAACCCCTACGAGCAGTACTTC	CASGANYNPYEQYF
TRBJ1-5	.	once	TRBV6-1	TGTGCCAGCAGAAGGGACCCCGAATGGCAGCCCCAGCATTTT	CASRRDPEWQPQHF
TRBJ2-1	.	once	TRBV29-1	TGCAGCGGAACCTTTACCTACAATGAGCAGTTCTTC	CSGTFTYNEQFF
TRBJ2-7	.	few	TRBV10-3	TGTGCCATCAGTGACAGTACAAGCTCCTACGAGCAGTACTTC	CAISDSTSSYEQYF
TRBJ1-1	TRBD1	.	TRBV12-3/TRBV12-4	TGCGCCAGCAGTCTAGGGGGAACCGGGACAGGTAATGAAGCTTTCTTT	CASSLGGTGTGNEAFF
TRBJ1-4	.	.	TRBV3-1	TGTGCCAGCAGCCTGGGCCGCGGCTCGAAACTGTTTTTT	CASSLGRGSKLFF
TRBJ2-5	.	.	TRBV5-1	TGCGCCAGCAGCCTTGGGGGCAGTACTCAAGAGACCCAGTACTTC	CASSLGGSTQETQYF
TRBJ2-6	.	.	TRBV7-2	TGTGCCAGCAGCTTAGGTGGACGCTTCGCTGGGGCCAACGTCCTGACTTTC	CASSLGGRFAGANVLTF
TRBJ2-7	.	few	TRBV7-2	TGTGCCAGCAGCTTAGCGTTGCGGGACTCCTACGAGCAGTACTTC	CASSLALRDSYEQYF
TRBJ2-3	.	few	TRBV12-3/TRBV12-4	TGTGCCAGCAGCCCAACACTTCGTGCAGATACGCAGTATTTT	CASSPTLRADTQYF
TRBJ2-5	.	.	TRBV7-2	TGTGCCAGCAGCCCAGAGGCGAGAGGGGTAGAGACCCAGTACTTC	CASSPEARGVETQYF
TRBJ1-1	.	.	TRBV7-8	TGTGCCAGCAGCTTGGGGGACTACAGGGCTGAAGCTTTCTTT	CASSLGDYRAEAFF
TRBJ2-1	.	few	TRBV7-2	TGTGCCAGCAGCTTAGTGGCGCCCAAGCAGTTCTTC	CASSLVAPKQFF
TRBJ2-7	.	few	TRBV7-2	TGTGCCAGCAGCTTAGCAGCGGAGTACGAGCAGTACTTC	CASSLAAEYEQYF
TRBJ2-5	TRBD1	.	TRBV6-6	TGTGCCAGCAGTCACGACAGGGGGCGACGAAAGGAAGAGACCCAGTACTTC	CASSHDRGRRKEETQYF
TRBJ2-7	.	few	TRBV4-2	TGTGCCAGCAGCCAAGTGGGGAATTCCTACGAGCAGTACTTC	CASSQVGNSYEQYF
TRBJ2-5	TRBD2	.	TRBV29-1	TGCAGCGCACGACTAGCGGGAGGAGTGGAGACCCAGTACTTC	CSARLAGGVETQYF
TRBJ2-1	TRBD1	.	TRBV15	TGTGCCACCAAAGAGGGGGCAGGGGCGATGGGTGAGCAGTTCTTC	CATKEGAGAMGEQFF
TRBJ1-2	.	.	TRBV20-1	TGCAGTGCTACCGAGACAGGCGCCTATGGCTACACCTTC	CSATETGAYGYTF
TRBJ2-4	.	.	TRBV12-3/TRBV12-4	TGTGCCACCGCGTCACAGGGTCTTAAAGAGCAGTACTTC	CATASQGLKEQYF
TRBJ1-1	.	.	TRBV7-8	TGTGCCAGCACCTCCTCGGGGCTGAACACTGAAGCTTTCTTT	CASTSSGLNTEAFF
TRBJ2-1	.	once	TRBV4-3	TGCGCCAGCAGCCAAGAAGGGAGACTAGGAGTATATGAGCAGTTCTTC	CASSQEGRLGVYEQFF
TRBJ1-6	TRBD1	.	TRBV4-2	TGTGCCAGCAGCCAAGAGGACAGGGCGAGAGGATCACCCCTCCACTTT	CASSQEDRARGSPLHF
TRBJ2-6	.	.	TRBV7-9	TGTGCCAGCAGCCACGCACTGGCTGGGGCCAACGTCCTGACTTTC	CASSHALAGANVLTF
TRBJ2-1	.	.	TRBV11-2	TGTGCCAGCAGCTTAGATGGTAGTACCCAGTTCTTC	CASSLDGSTQFF
TRBJ1-2	TRBD1	once	TRBV20-1	TGCAGTGCCGACACCGGGACAGGGGGTTATGGCTACACCTTC	CSADTGTGGYGYTF
TRBJ2-3	.	.	TRBV20-1	TGCAGTGCTAGAGAGATCGTAACCACAGATACGCAGTATTTT	CSAREIVTTDTQYF
TRBJ2-1	.	.	TRBV10-3	TGTGCCATCCGCCGCTACAATGAGCAGTTCTTC	CAIRRYNEQFF
TRBJ1-1	.	.	TRBV20-1	TGCAGTGCTAGTGGTCGCGGGGGGCGGCGAGGAACTGAAGCTTTCTTT	CSASGRGGRRGTEAFF
TRBJ2-4	.	.	TRBV20-1	TGCAGTGCTCCAGCCCGAGGGGGAAAGTACTTC	CSAPARGGKYF